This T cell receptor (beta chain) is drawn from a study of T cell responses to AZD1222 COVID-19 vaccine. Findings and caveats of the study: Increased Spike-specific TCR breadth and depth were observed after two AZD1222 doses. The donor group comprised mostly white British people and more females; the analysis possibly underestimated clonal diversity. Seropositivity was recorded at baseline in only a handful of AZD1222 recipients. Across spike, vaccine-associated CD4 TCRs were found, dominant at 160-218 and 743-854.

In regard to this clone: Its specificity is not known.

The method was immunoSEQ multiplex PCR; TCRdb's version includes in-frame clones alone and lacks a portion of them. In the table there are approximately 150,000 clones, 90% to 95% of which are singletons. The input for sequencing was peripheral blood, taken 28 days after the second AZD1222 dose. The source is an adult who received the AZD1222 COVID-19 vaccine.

The CDR3 loop reads CASSDSRGGHEQFF. The CDR3 coding sequence is TGTGCCAGCAGTGACTCGCGGGGGGGCCATGAGCAGTTCTTC. The J gene is TRBJ2-1, the V gene TRBV6-4, with TRBD2 matching over 9 bases. Unmatched junction bases numbered 2, after V lost 0 bases and J lost 8 bases. The length of the CDR3 is 14 residues. Germline loops: CDR1 MRHNA, CDR2 SNTAGT.